This TCR beta chain was recovered during a study of cytomegalovirus exposure and HLA in healthy donors. General study results and limits: Specificity of a few CMV-associated chains for CMV antigens was verified in vitro. A later analysis found first-cohort TCR clusters tended to co-occur in the approximately 110 validation repertoires. The study found most TCR sequences rare, yet found some public TCRs in many donors.

Regarding this clone: Its antigen is still unknown.

Measured with immunoSEQ multiplex PCR; TCRdb has only the in-frame clones, and not every one. The sample lists roughly 68,000 clones; 96% were seen once. The V gene lost 6 bases and the J gene lost 7 bases, with 22 bases spanning the gap. The CDR3 is made up of 16 amino acids. Germline V CDR1 and CDR2: MDHEN, SYDVKM. The chain recombines TRBV28 with TRBJ2-1; D perhaps matches TRBD2 (6 bases). The receptor was derived from a woman younger than 30 in good health and CMV-seropositive. Material for sequencing was PBMCs. CDR3 protein: CASRVSGLAPNNEQFF. CDR3 DNA sequence: TGTGCCAGCAGAGTTTCTGGGCTAGCGCCTAATAATGAGCAGTTCTTC.